What follows is one TCR beta chain and its context. Its target is unknown. This record comes from a study of cytomegalovirus exposure and HLA in healthy donors. Findings and caveats of the study: Earlier results showed most TCR beta V segments being productive about 90% or about 30% of the time. Rare TCR sequences dominated, though some public TCRs recurred in many donors.

Deletions cut 6 bases from V and 4 bases from J, with 16 bases between. The CDR3 is 15 residues long. Germline CDR1 KGHSH, CDR2 LQKENI. The PCR ran on 60 Vbeta and 13 Jbeta primers. In the source study's methods: A follow-up analysis tallied about 88 million unique TCR beta chains, about 10 million shared. Profiled with immunoSEQ multiplex PCR; TCRdb holds only in-frame clones, not every one. V and J calls and clone size are copied from that table; D and trimming were computed from the DNA. The sample lists over 95,000 clones, 76% occurring once. This TCR was sampled from a man aged 35 to 55 in good health and CMV-seronegative. The chain uses TRBV18 and TRBJ2-1; D possibly corresponds to TRBD1 (6 bases). What was sequenced was PBMCs. The CDR3 bases are TGTGCCAGCTCGTGGGGACAAGCATCGTACAATGAGCAGTTCTTC. Residues: CASSWGQASYNEQFF.